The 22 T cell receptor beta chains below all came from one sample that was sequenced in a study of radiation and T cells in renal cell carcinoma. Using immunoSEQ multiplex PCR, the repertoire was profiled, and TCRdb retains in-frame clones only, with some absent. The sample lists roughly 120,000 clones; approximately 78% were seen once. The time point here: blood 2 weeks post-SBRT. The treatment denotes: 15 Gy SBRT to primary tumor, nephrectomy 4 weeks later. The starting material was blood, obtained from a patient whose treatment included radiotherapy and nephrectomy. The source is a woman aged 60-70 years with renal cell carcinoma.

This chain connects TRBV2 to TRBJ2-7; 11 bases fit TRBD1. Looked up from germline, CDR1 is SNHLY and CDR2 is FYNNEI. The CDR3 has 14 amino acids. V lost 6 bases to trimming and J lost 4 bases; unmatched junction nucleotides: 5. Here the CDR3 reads CASRPGQGVYEQYF. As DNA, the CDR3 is TGTGCCAGCAGGCCGGGACAGGGGGTATACGAGCAGTACTTC.

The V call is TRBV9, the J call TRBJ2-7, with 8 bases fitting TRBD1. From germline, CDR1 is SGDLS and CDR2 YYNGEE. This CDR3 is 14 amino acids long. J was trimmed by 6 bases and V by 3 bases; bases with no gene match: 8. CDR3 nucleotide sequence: TGTGCCAGCAGCGGTAGAGACAGGGGAGGCGAGCAGTACTTC. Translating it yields CASSGRDRGGEQYF.

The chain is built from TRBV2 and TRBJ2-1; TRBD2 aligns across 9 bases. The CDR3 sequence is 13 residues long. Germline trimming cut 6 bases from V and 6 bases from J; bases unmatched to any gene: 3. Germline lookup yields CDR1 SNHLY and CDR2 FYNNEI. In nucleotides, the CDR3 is TGTGCCAGCAGCGGGACTAGCTTCAATGAGCAGTTCTTC. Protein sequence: CASSGTSFNEQFF.

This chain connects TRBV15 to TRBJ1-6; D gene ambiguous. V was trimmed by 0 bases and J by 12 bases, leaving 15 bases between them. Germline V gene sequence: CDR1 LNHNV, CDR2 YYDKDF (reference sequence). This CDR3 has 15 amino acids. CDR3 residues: CATSRDAGLLLPLHF. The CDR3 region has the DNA TGTGCCACCAGCAGAGATGCCGGGCTCCTCTTACCCCTCCACTTT.

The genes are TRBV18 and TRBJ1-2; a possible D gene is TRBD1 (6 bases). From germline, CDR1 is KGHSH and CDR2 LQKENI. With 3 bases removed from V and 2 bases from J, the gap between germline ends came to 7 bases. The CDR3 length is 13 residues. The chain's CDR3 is CASSPGQNYGYTF. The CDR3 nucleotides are TGTGCCAGCTCACCTGGACAGAACTATGGCTACACCTTC.

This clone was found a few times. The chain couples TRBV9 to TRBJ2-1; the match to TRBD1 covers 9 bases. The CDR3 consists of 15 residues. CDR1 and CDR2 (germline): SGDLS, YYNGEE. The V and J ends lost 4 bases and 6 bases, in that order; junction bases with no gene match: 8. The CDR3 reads CASSPLGDRVNEQFF. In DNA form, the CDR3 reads TGTGCCAGCAGCCCATTGGGGGACAGGGTCAATGAGCAGTTCTTC.

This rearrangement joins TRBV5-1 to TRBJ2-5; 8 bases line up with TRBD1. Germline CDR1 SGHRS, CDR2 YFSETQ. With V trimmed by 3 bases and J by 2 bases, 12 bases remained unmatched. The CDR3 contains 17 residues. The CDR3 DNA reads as TGCGCCAGCAGCTCCATCTCCGGACAGGGAGGTCAAGAGACCCAGTACTTC. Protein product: CASSSISGQGGQETQYF.

This CDR3 reads CSAGVGAGGLGDTQYF. The DNA of the CDR3 is TGCAGCGCCGGGGTTGGAGCGGGGGGGCTTGGAGATACGCAGTATTTT. The rearrangement uses TRBV29-1 and TRBJ2-3; 10 bases map to TRBD2. Germline V gene sequence: CDR1 SQVTM, CDR2 ANQGSEA. This CDR3 is built from 16 residues. With 7 bases clipped from V and 5 bases from J, the junction kept 15 bases outside the gene matches.

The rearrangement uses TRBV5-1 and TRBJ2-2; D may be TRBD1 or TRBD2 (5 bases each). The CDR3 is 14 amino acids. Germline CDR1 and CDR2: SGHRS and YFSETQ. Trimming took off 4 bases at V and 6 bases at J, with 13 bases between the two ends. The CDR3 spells CASSAPQGPGELFF. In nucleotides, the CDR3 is TGCGCCAGCAGCGCTCCGCAGGGACCCGGGGAGCTGTTTTTT.

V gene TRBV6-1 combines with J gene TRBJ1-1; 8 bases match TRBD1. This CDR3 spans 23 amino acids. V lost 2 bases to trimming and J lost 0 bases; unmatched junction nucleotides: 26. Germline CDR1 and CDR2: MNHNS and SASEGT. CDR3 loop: CASSELGGPGQDPFSGLNTEAFF. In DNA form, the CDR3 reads TGTGCCAGCAGTGAATTGGGTGGGCCGGGACAGGACCCCTTCTCCGGCCTGAACACTGAAGCTTTCTTT.

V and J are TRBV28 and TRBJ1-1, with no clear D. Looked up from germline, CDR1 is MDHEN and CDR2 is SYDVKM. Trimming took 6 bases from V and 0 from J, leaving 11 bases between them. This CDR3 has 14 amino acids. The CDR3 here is CASSSRALNTEAFF. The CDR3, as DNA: TGTGCCAGCAGCTCTAGGGCCTTGAACACTGAAGCTTTCTTT.

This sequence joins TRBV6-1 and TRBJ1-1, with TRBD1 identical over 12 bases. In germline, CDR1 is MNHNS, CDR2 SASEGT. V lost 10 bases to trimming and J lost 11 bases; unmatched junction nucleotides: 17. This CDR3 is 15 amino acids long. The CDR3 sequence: CATSLTGTGGESAFF. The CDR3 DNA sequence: TGTGCCACCTCCCTAACAGGGACAGGGGGCGAAAGTGCTTTCTTT.

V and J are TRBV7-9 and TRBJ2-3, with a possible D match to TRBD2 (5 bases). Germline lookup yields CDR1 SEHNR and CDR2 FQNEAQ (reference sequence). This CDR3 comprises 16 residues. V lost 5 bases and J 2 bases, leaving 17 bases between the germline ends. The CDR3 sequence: CASSRGSADTTDTQYF. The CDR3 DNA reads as TGTGCCAGCAGCCGTGGTAGCGCAGACACCACAGATACGCAGTATTTT.

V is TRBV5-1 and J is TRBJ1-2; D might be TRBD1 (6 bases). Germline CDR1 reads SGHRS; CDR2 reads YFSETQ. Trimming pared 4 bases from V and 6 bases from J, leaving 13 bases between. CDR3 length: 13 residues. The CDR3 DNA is TGCGCCAGCAGCGACGGGACACGGCATGGCTACACCTTC. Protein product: CASSDGTRHGYTF.

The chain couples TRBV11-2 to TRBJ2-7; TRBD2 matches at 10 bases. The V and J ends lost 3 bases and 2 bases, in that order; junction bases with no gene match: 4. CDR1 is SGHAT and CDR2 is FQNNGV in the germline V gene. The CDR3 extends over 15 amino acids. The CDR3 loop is CASSFALAGAYEQYF. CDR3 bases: TGTGCCAGCAGCTTTGCCCTAGCGGGAGCCTACGAGCAGTACTTC.

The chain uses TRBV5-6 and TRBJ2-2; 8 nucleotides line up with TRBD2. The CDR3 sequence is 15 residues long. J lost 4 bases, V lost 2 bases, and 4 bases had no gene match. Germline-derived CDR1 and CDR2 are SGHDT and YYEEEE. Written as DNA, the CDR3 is TGTGCCAGCAGCTTAGGCGGGGGGACCACCGGGGAGCTGTTTTTT. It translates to CASSLGGGTTGELFF.

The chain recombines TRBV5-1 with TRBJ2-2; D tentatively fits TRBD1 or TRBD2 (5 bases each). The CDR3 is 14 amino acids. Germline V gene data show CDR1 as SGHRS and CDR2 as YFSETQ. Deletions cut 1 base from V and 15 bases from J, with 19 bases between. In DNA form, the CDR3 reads TGCGCCAGCAGCTTGAATACCTCTCCGGGACCAGTGTTTTTT. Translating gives CASSLNTSPGPVFF.

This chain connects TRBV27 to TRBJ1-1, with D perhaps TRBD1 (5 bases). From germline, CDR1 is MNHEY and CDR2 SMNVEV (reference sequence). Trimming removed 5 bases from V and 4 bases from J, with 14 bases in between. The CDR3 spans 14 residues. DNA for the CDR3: TGTGCCAGCAGTATGGCAGGTGACAGCACTGAAGCTTTCTTT. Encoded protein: CASSMAGDSTEAFF.

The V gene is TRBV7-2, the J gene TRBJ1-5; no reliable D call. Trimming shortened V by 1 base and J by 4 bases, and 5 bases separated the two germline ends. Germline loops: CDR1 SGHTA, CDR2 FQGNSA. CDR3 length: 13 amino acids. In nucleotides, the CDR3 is TGTGCCAGCAGCTTAGGAGAGAATCAGCCCCAGCATTTT. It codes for CASSLGENQPQHF.

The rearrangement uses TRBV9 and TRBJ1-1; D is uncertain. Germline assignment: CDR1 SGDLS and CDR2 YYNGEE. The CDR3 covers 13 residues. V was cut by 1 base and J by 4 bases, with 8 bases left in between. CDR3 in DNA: TGTGCCAGCAGCGTAACAGCCTCCACTGAAGCTTTCTTT. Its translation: CASSVTASTEAFF. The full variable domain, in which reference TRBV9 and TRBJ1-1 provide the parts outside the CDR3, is DSGVTQTPKHLITATGQRVTLRCSPRSGDLSVYWYQQSLDQGLQFLIQYYNGEERAKGNILERFSAQQFPDLHSELNLSSLELGDSALYFCASSVTASTEAFFGQGTRLTVV.

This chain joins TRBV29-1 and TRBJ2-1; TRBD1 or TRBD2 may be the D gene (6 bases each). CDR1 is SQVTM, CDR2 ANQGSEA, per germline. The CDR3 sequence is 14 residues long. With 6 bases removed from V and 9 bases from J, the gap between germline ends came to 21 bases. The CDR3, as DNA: TGCAGCGTCCAAAATAGGGGGGCCGCGGGTGAGCAGTTCTTC. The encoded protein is CSVQNRGAAGEQFF.

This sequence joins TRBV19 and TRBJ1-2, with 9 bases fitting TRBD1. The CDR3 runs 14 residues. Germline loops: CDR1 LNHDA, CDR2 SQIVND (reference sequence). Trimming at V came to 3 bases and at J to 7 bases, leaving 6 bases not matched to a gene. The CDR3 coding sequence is TGTGCCAGTAGTATGGGGGACAGGGTGCGTGGCTACACCTTC. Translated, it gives CASSMGDRVRGYTF.